This T cell receptor (beta chain) came from a study of blood T cell repertoires in COVID-19. Study information: The study drew acute and convalescent COVID-19 samples from the United States, Italy and Spain. T cells, B-cell-depleted T cells, or PBMCs provided the cDNA or gDNA that served as material.

Germline trimming cut 1 base from V and 2 bases from J; bases unmatched to any gene: 4. Per germline, CDR1 SGDLS and CDR2 YYNGEE. The CDR3 consists of 16 residues. Authors' analysis steps: Counts of nucleated cells, estimated from reference gene primer amplification, were obtained. The repertoire was sequenced with immunoSEQ multiplex PCR; TCRdb's copy has only in-frame clones and lacks some. V and J calls and clone size are those listed in that table; D and trimming were worked out from the DNA. This sample yields about 63,000 clones, of which around 84% are seen a single time; 9% to 15% belongs to the top ten.

This clonotype was obtained from a human donor in a cohort sampled during active COVID-19. Sequenced input: peripheral blood. The rearrangement uses TRBV9 and TRBJ2-1, with 9 bases identical to TRBD2. CDR3 in amino acids: CASSVLAGATYNEQFF. Here the CDR3 DNA reads TGTGCCAGCAGCGTATTAGCGGGGGCGACCTACAATGAGCAGTTCTTC.